What follows are 21 T cell receptor beta chains derived from one specimen sequenced in a study of HIV-infected patients and healthy controls. Around 530 ng RNA was reverse transcribed with alpha and beta constant-region primers. Using multiplexing indices, alpha and beta chain libraries were generated apart by chain-specific third strand synthesis. TCRdb passed the 5' RACE reads through MiXCR, listing each CDR3 protein once. The table lists about 10,000 distinct CDR3 sequences, around 5.8% of them singletons. All unsorted peripheral T cells were captured because whole blood was used without fractionation. The sequenced material came from blood. The receptors originated from an adult in good health.

This clonotype was seen at least ten times. This chain's CDR3 is CATSDPTSGRAKIYNEQFF. In nucleotides, the CDR3 is TGTGCCACCAGTGACCCGACTAGCGGGAGGGCTAAGATCTACAATGAGCAGTTCTTC. The V and J genes are TRBV24-1 and TRBJ2-1, with 14 bases lining up with TRBD2. The V segment lost 4 bases and the J segment 3 bases; nucleotides outside the gene matches: 10. This CDR3 has 19 residues. In germline, CDR1 is KGHDR, CDR2 SFDVKD.

This clonotype was detected only a few times. V gene TRBV15 combines with J gene TRBJ2-5; 7 bases agree with TRBD2. CDR1 is LNHNV, CDR2 YYDKDF, per germline (reference sequence). Trimming took 0 bases from V and 2 from J; bases not matched to a gene: 9. CDR3 length: 17 residues. CDR3 amino acids: CATSRDWASGPQETQYF. CDR3 nucleotides: TGTGCCACCAGCAGAGATTGGGCTAGCGGACCTCAAGAGACCCAGTACTTC.

This clonotype is medium-sized in the sample. CDR3 coding DNA: TGTGCCAGCAGCGTTAAAAAAGACAGCTCCTATAATTCACCCCTCCACTTT. Amino acids: CASSVKKDSSYNSPLHF. The chain employs TRBV5-6 and TRBJ1-6, with D maybe TRBD1 (5 bases). V lost 4 bases to trimming and J lost 0 bases, with 14 bases between them. Germline CDR1 SGHDT, CDR2 YYEEEE. The CDR3 is made up of 17 amino acids.

This clonotype has a handful of counts. This CDR3 reads CASSSGASGGALEQYF. The CDR3 DNA follows: TGTGCCAGCAGCTCGGGTGCCAGCGGGGGAGCACTCGAGCAGTACTTC. V gene TRBV5-4 combines with J gene TRBJ2-7, with TRBD2 matching over 8 bases. The CDR3 runs 16 residues. With V trimmed by 3 bases and J by 6 bases, 14 bases remained unmatched. The germline CDR1 and CDR2 sequences are SGHNT and YYREEE (reference sequence).

The chain has TRBV7-9 and TRBJ2-5; D gene uncertain. Germline V gene lookup returns CDR1 SEHNR and CDR2 FQNEAQ (reference sequence). Trimming cost V 5 bases and J 2 bases, with 3 bases left between them. The CDR3 is 11 amino acids. CDR3 protein: CASSIQETQYF. The DNA for the CDR3 is TGTGCCAGCAGCATACAAGAGACCCAGTACTTC. The complete variable domain, with remaining parts taken from reference TRBV7-9 and TRBJ2-5, reads DTGVSQNPRHKITKRGQNVTFRCDPISEHNRLYWYRQTLGQGPEFLTYFQNEAQLEKSRLLSDRFSAERPKGSFSTLEIQRTEQGDSAMYLCASSIQETQYFGPGTRLLVL.

This clonotype is medium-sized by share. The chain combines TRBV6-2 or TRBV6-3 with TRBJ2-1; D possibly corresponds to TRBD2 (6 bases). The CDR3 is made up of 12 amino acids. Germline CDR1 and CDR2: MNHEY and SVGEGT. V lost 4 bases and J 7 bases, leaving 8 bases between the germline ends. The CDR3 protein is CASSLGGNEQFF. DNA for the CDR3: TGTGCCAGCAGTTTGGGGGGAAATGAGCAGTTCTTC.

The chain couples TRBV2 to TRBJ2-7; 7 nucleotides match TRBD2. The V gene end was trimmed by 5 bases and the J gene end by 3 bases; junction bases not matched to a gene: 4. CDR3 length equals 13 residues. CDR1 is SNHLY and CDR2 is FYNNEI in the germline V gene. In DNA, the CDR3 is TGTGCCAGCAGTTGGGGGGGGTACTACGAGCAGTACTTC. It is translated as CASSWGGYYEQYF.

This clonotype is termed medium-sized (0.01 to 0.1%). The chain employs TRBV3-1 and TRBJ1-1; 8 bases align to TRBD1. The germline CDR1 and CDR2 sequences are LGHDT and YNNKEL (reference sequence). The CDR3 consists of 15 residues. V trimming: 1 base; J trimming: 1 base; junction bases outside the gene matches: 2. The CDR3 DNA follows: TGTGCCAGCAGCCAAGTTCAGGGGGCGAACACTGAAGCTTTCTTT. Protein product: CASSQVQGANTEAFF.

V and J are TRBV5-4 and TRBJ2-3; 8 nucleotides match TRBD1. Germline trimming cut 1 base from V and 2 bases from J; bases unmatched to any gene: 6. This CDR3 has 16 amino acids. The germline gives CDR1 SGHNT, CDR2 YYREEE (reference sequence). CDR3 protein: CASSLPLTGATDTQYF. CDR3 coding DNA: TGTGCCAGCAGCTTGCCATTGACAGGGGCCACAGATACGCAGTATTTT.

The sample holds many counts of this clonotype. The chain is built from TRBV3-1 and TRBJ1-4; D perhaps matches TRBD1 (6 bases). Germline CDR1 reads LGHDT; CDR2 reads YNNKEL (reference sequence). V dropped 1 base and J dropped 7 bases, with 13 bases sitting between them. The CDR3 sequence is 15 residues long. The CDR3 reads CASSQGPGEAEKLFF. CDR3 sequence (DNA): TGTGCCAGCAGCCAAGGCCCAGGGGAAGCTGAAAAACTGTTTTTT.

This clonotype has ten or more counts. CDR3: CASSLRGKDQPQHF. Written as DNA, the CDR3 is TGTGCCAGCAGCTTAAGGGGGAAAGATCAGCCCCAGCATTTT. The chain has TRBV7-2 and TRBJ1-5; a possible D gene is TRBD1 (6 bases). This CDR3 contains 14 residues. Germline CDR1 and CDR2: SGHTA and FQGNSA. V lost 2 bases to trimming and J lost 5 bases, with 10 bases between them.

The chain recombines TRBV10-3 with TRBJ2-5; 7 bases fit TRBD2. V lost 3 bases and J lost 2; bases outside the gene matches: 6. The CDR3 totals 15 residues. Germline CDR1 reads ENHRY; CDR2 reads SYGVKD. CDR3 residues: CAISDPGRLQETQYF. The DNA for the CDR3 is TGTGCCATCAGTGACCCCGGGAGGCTGCAAGAGACCCAGTACTTC.

This clonotype is medium-sized by share. CDR3 region: CASSLLEGSPLHF. In DNA, the CDR3 is TGTGCCAGCAGTTTATTAGAAGGTTCACCCCTCCACTTT. The chain is built from TRBV12-3 or TRBV12-4 and TRBJ1-6; the D is unclear. Trimming shortened V by 2 bases and J by 9 bases, and 8 bases separated the two germline ends. The CDR3 is 13 amino acids.

This clonotype came up many times. J is TRBJ2-2 and V is TRBV6-2 or TRBV6-3; TRBD1 might be the D (6 bases). V dropped 1 base and J dropped 5 bases, with 20 bases sitting between them. The V gene's germline CDR1 is MNHEY and CDR2 SVGEGT. CDR3 length: 18 amino acids. The CDR3 DNA reads TGTGCCAGCAGTTACTGGAAGAGGGGACAAGGACGAACCGGGGAGCTGTTTTTT. Encoded protein: CASSYWKRGQGRTGELFF.

The chain combines TRBV9 with TRBJ1-1; 7 nucleotides line up with TRBD1. This CDR3 is built from 15 residues. With 2 bases clipped from V and 2 bases from J, the junction kept 6 bases outside the gene matches. In germline, CDR1 is SGDLS, CDR2 YYNGEE. The CDR3 reads CASSVQGTVNTEAFF. In DNA form, the CDR3 reads TGTGCCAGCAGCGTTCAAGGGACAGTCAACACTGAAGCTTTCTTT.

This clonotype was counted between two and nine times. The chain carries TRBV4-2 and TRBJ2-7, with D possibly matching TRBD2 (5 bases). The V gene's germline CDR1 is LGHNA and CDR2 YNFKEQ. The CDR3 contains 15 residues. V was trimmed by 0 bases and J by 6 bases, leaving 15 bases between them. CDR3 protein: CASSQESASQLEQYF. The CDR3 DNA is TGTGCCAGCAGCCAAGAGAGCGCTAGCCAACTCGAGCAGTACTTC.

This clonotype was picked up many times. V gene TRBV11-2 combines with J gene TRBJ1-2; possibly TRBD1 for D (5 bases). This CDR3 spans 12 amino acids. Per germline, CDR1 SGHAT and CDR2 FQNNGV. The V and J ends lost 0 bases and 8 bases respectively, with 7 bases between them. DNA for the CDR3: TGTGCCAGCAGCTTAGAGGGGGACGGCTACACCTTC. As protein: CASSLEGDGYTF.

At least ten counts were recorded for this clonotype. This chain links TRBV10-3 with TRBJ2-2; 10 nucleotides match TRBD2. With V trimmed by 4 bases and J by 3 bases, 5 bases remained unmatched. Germline-derived CDR1 and CDR2 are ENHRY and SYGVKD. The CDR3 loop spans 16 amino acids. The CDR3 is CAISASGRADTGELFF. The CDR3, as DNA: TGTGCCATCAGTGCAAGCGGGAGGGCCGACACCGGGGAGCTGTTTTTT.

The chain carries TRBV7-2 and TRBJ2-7; TRBD1 matches 9 bases. Germline trimming cut 5 bases from V and 2 bases from J; bases unmatched to any gene: 7. Germline CDR1 reads SGHTA; CDR2 reads FQGNSA. The CDR3 extends over 15 amino acids. CDR3 bases: TGTGCCAGCAGCGCCGCCGGGACAGGGACCTACGAGCAGTACTTC. Translated: CASSAAGTGTYEQYF.

The chain has TRBV6-2 or TRBV6-3 and TRBJ1-5; D gene unclear. The germline V gene encodes CDR1 MNHEY and CDR2 SVGEGT. This CDR3 has 13 amino acids. V was shortened by 5 bases and J by 4 bases, with 9 bases between the two germline ends. As DNA, the CDR3 is TGTGCCAGCAGTCCGGACCAGAATCAGCCCCAGCATTTT. Translating it yields CASSPDQNQPQHF.

V usage is TRBV7-9 and J usage is TRBJ1-5; tentative D call: TRBD1 (5 bases). Per the germline V gene, CDR1 is SEHNR and CDR2 is FQNEAQ (reference sequence). The CDR3 is made up of 14 amino acids. V dropped 3 bases and J dropped 7 bases, with 13 bases sitting between them. The CDR3 is CASSFAGRGQPQHF. For the CDR3, the DNA is TGTGCCAGCAGCTTCGCTGGACGGGGGCAGCCCCAGCATTTT. The full variable domain, with the rest looked up from reference TRBV7-9 and TRBJ1-5, is DTGVSQNPRHKITKRGQNVTFRCDPISEHNRLYWYRQTLGQGPEFLTYFQNEAQLEKSRLLSDRFSAERPKGSFSTLEIQRTEQGDSAMYLCASSFAGRGQPQHFGDGTRLSIL.